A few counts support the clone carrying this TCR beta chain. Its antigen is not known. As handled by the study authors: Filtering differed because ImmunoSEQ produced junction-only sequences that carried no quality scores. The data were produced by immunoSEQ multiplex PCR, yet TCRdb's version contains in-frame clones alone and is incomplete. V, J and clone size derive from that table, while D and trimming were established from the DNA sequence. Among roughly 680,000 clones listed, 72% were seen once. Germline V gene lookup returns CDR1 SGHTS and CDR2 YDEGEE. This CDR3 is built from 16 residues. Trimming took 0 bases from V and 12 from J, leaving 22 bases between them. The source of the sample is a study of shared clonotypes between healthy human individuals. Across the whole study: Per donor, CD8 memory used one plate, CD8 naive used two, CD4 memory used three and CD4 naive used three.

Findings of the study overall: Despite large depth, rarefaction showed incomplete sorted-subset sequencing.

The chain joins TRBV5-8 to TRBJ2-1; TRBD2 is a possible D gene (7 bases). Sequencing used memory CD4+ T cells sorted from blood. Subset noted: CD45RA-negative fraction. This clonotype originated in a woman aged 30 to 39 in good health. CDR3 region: CASSLDISTEGGRQFF. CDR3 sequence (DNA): TGTGCCAGCAGCTTGGATATCAGTACAGAGGGGGGGCGGCAGTTCTTC.